These 22 T cell receptor beta chains were all obtained from the same sample, sequenced in a study of blood T cells in healthy people across ages. With a J-beta primer mix and a sample-barcoded 5' primer, a second PCR ran roughly 6 to 12 cycles. A single record per CDR3 protein comes from TCRdb applying MiXCR to the 5' RACE reads. This sample has roughly 1,700,000 distinct CDR3 sequences, with approximately 30% found just once. Sequenced input: blood. These receptors all stem from a woman aged 30 to 39 in good health.

V gene TRBV28 combines with J gene TRBJ2-7, with TRBD1 matching 9 bases. CDR3 size: 14 residues. The V gene's germline CDR1 is MDHEN and CDR2 SYDVKM. V gave up 7 bases and J gave up 2 bases; unmatched junction bases: 6. The CDR3 here is CASTGTGRPYEQYF. CDR3 DNA sequence: TGTGCCAGCACCGGGACAGGGAGACCCTACGAGCAGTACTTC.

The chain has TRBV18 and TRBJ1-6; D might be TRBD1 (5 bases). This CDR3 contains 13 residues. The ends were cut back, 5 bases at V and 7 bases at J, with 9 bases in the middle. Per the germline V gene, CDR1 is KGHSH and CDR2 is LQKENI. CDR3 nucleotides: TGTGCCAGCTCAGGGGCCCTGAATTCACCCCTCCACTTT. This gives the protein CASSGALNSPLHF.

The chain uses TRBV27 and TRBJ2-1; tentative D call: TRBD1 (5 bases). In germline, CDR1 is MNHEY, CDR2 SMNVEV (reference sequence). The CDR3 has 16 amino acids. V was pared by 2 bases and J by 2 bases, with 13 bases between. The CDR3 reads CASSLGDSPAYNEQFF. DNA for the CDR3: TGTGCCAGCAGTTTAGGCGACAGCCCCGCCTACAATGAGCAGTTCTTC.

The rearrangement joins TRBV18 to TRBJ2-1; weak D call: TRBD2 (6 bases). This CDR3 spans 15 amino acids. Between the trimmed V and J ends, which lost 5 bases and 1 base, there was a span of 12 bases. Germline assignment: CDR1 KGHSH and CDR2 LQKENI. CDR3 in DNA: TGTGCCAGCTCAACGGGGAGCGGGTCCTACAATGAGCAGTTCTTC. This translates into CASSTGSGSYNEQFF.

J is TRBJ2-3 and V is TRBV20-1; no definite D call. The CDR3 has 14 residues. In germline, CDR1 is DFQATT, CDR2 SNEGSKA (reference sequence). Trimming took off 8 bases at V and 0 bases at J, with 15 bases between the two ends. CDR3 in amino acids: CSSLTDLSTDTQYF. The CDR3 DNA sequence: TGCAGTTCACTAACGGACCTTAGCACAGATACGCAGTATTTT.

This clonotype was counted a few times. V and J are TRBV7-3 and TRBJ2-3; D might be TRBD1 or TRBD2, each matching 5 bases. Germline V gives CDR1 SGHTA, CDR2 FQGTGA. The CDR3 loop spans 13 amino acids. Trimming stripped 4 bases from V and 2 bases from J, with 7 bases between. CDR3 sequence: CASSWDHTDTQYF. The CDR3 nucleotides read TGTGCCAGCAGCTGGGACCACACAGATACGCAGTATTTT. Using reference TRBV7-3 and TRBJ2-3 for the parts outside the CDR3, the full variable domain is GAGVSQTPSNKVTEKGKYVELRCDPISGHTALYWYRQSLGQGPEFLIYFQGTGAADDSGLPNDRFFAVRPEGSVSTLKIQRTERGDSAVYLCASSWDHTDTQYFGPGTRLTVL.

This clonotype came up many times. The V and J genes are TRBV12-3 or TRBV12-4 and TRBJ2-1; D possibly corresponds to TRBD1 (6 bases). Trimming shortened V by 8 bases and J by 3 bases, and 17 bases separated the two germline ends. The CDR3 runs 15 residues. As DNA, the CDR3 is TGTGCCAGCTCTCCCTTAGGGGGTATCTACAATGAGCAGTTCTTC. It translates to CASSPLGGIYNEQFF.

This clonotype was found many times. The gene calls are TRBV20-1 and TRBJ2-1; D is ambiguous. Trimming cost V 6 bases and J 3 bases, with 12 bases left between them. The CDR3 consists of 13 residues. Germline V CDR1 and CDR2: DFQATT, SNEGSKA (reference sequence). This chain's CDR3 is CSARFGSYNEQFF. CDR3 bases: TGCAGTGCCCGATTCGGAAGCTACAATGAGCAGTTCTTC.

The rearrangement joins TRBV29-1 to TRBJ2-7; the D gene is possibly TRBD2 (6 bases). Germline V gene sequence: CDR1 SQVTM, CDR2 ANQGSEA. There are 14 residues in the CDR3. V lost 3 bases to trimming and J lost 1 base, with 13 bases between them. DNA for the CDR3: TGCAGCGTTGAGGGCCCGGGGGAATCCTACGAGCAGTACTTC. Translated: CSVEGPGESYEQYF.

The chain carries TRBV20-1 and TRBJ1-6; TRBD1 aligns across 8 bases. V was clipped by 2 bases and J by 9 bases; unmatched bases: 0. Germline V CDR1 and CDR2: DFQATT, SNEGSKA (reference sequence). CDR3 length: 12 residues. The CDR3 region is CSARQGASPLHF. In nucleotides, the CDR3 is TGCAGTGCTAGACAGGGGGCTTCACCCCTCCACTTT.

The chain couples TRBV5-5 to TRBJ2-5; TRBD2 aligns across 10 bases. The germline V gene has CDR1 SGHKS and CDR2 YYEKEE (reference sequence). J gave up 4 bases and V 0 bases, and 6 bases lay outside the gene matches. The CDR3 loop spans 16 amino acids. As DNA, the CDR3 is TGTGCCAGCAGCTTGGCGAGCGGGGGGGCCTCAGAGACCCAGTACTTC. Translating it yields CASSLASGGASETQYF.

This clonotype was seen more than once but under ten times. A read error may explain this, as a much larger clone is one base away. The chain links TRBV7-2 to TRBJ2-3, with TRBD2 matching over 8 bases. CDR3 length: 16 amino acids. With 1 base clipped from V and 1 base from J, the junction kept 4 bases outside the gene matches. Germline V gene sequence: CDR1 SGHTA, CDR2 FQGNSA. The CDR3 sequence: CASSLGNSGGTDTQYF. DNA for the CDR3: TGTGCCAGCAGCTTAGGGAATAGCGGGGGCACAGATACGCAGTATTTT. Full variable domain (rest looked up from reference TRBV7-2 and TRBJ2-3): GAGVSQSPSNKVTEKGKDVELRCDPISGHTALYWYRQSLGQGLEFLIYFQGNSAPDKSGLPSDRFSAERTGGSVSTLTIQRTQQEDSAVYLCASSLGNSGGTDTQYFGPGTRLTVL.

There are a few counts of this clonotype. The chain is built from TRBV28 and TRBJ2-7; D is ambiguous. Germline V lookup: CDR1 MDHEN, CDR2 SYDVKM. This CDR3 comprises 13 residues. The ends were cut back, 3 bases at V and 3 bases at J, with 9 bases in the middle. CDR3 residues: CASSFNVGYEQYF. The CDR3 nucleotides read TGTGCCAGCAGTTTTAATGTTGGCTACGAGCAGTACTTC.

This clonotype was seen a few times. The chain carries TRBV11-2 and TRBJ2-5; D is possibly TRBD2 (7 bases). Germline V lookup: CDR1 SGHAT, CDR2 FQNNGV. This CDR3 has 15 amino acids. The V and J ends lost 2 bases and 4 bases respectively, with 14 bases between them. CDR3 coding DNA: TGTGCCAGCAGCTTACTAGGGGGGGCATCAGAGACCCAGTACTTC. Residues: CASSLLGGASETQYF.

J is TRBJ2-7 and V is TRBV28, with D tentatively TRBD1 or TRBD2 (5 bases each). Germline V gene data show CDR1 as MDHEN and CDR2 as SYDVKM. V was trimmed by 2 bases and J by 5 bases, leaving 19 bases between them. The length of the CDR3 is 16 residues. CDR3 in amino acids: CASSLTHGTALHEQYF. Written as DNA, the CDR3 is TGTGCCAGCAGTTTAACCCACGGGACCGCTTTGCACGAGCAGTACTTC.

The chain recombines TRBV7-9 with TRBJ2-5; D uncertain. Trimming cost V 7 bases and J 2 bases, with 11 bases left between them. The CDR3 has 13 residues. Germline V gene sequence: CDR1 SEHNR, CDR2 FQNEAQ (reference sequence). DNA for the CDR3: TGTGCCAGCACCCCCGGGCCGCAAGAGACCCAGTACTTC. Its translation is CASTPGPQETQYF.

The V gene is TRBV7-6, the J gene TRBJ1-2; TRBD1 matches at 7 bases. Trimming took 4 bases from V and 4 from J; bases not matched to a gene: 6. The CDR3 runs to 14 residues. Germline lookup yields CDR1 SGHVS and CDR2 FNYEAQ. DNA of the CDR3: TGTGCCAGCAGCTCCAGGGGGGACGGCTATGGCTACACCTTC. Translated, it gives CASSSRGDGYGYTF. The whole variable domain, remainder taken from reference TRBV7-6 and TRBJ1-2, is GAGVSQSPRYKVTKRGQDVALRCDPISGHVSLYWYRQALGQGPEFLTYFNYEAQQDKSGLPNDRFSAERPEGSISTLTIQRTEQRDSAMYRCASSSRGDGYGYTFGSGTRLTVV.

This clonotype was observed many times. At one end the junction does not follow the germline gene, possibly because of a read error. The V and J genes are TRBV5-1 and TRBJ2-7; perhaps TRBD1 as D (5 bases). The CDR3 sequence is 15 residues long. CDR1 and CDR2 (germline): SGHRS, YFSETQ. The DNA of the CDR3 is TGTGCCAGCAGCTTAGGGGCAGGATATTCCTACGAGCAGTACTTC. Its protein is CASSLGAGYSYEQYF.

This clonotype has only a few counts. The V call is TRBV27, the J call TRBJ2-1, with TRBD2 as a possible D gene (7 bases). Germline V CDR1 and CDR2: MNHEY, SMNVEV (reference sequence). This CDR3 comprises 15 residues. V was trimmed by 2 bases and J by 7 bases, leaving 15 bases between them. CDR3 loop: CASSLIGGPRNEQFF. In DNA, the CDR3 is TGTGCCAGCAGTTTAATCGGGGGGCCGAGAAATGAGCAGTTCTTC.

The V call is TRBV28, the J call TRBJ1-4; TRBD1 is a possible D gene (6 bases). Germline loops: CDR1 MDHEN, CDR2 SYDVKM. CDR3 length: 15 amino acids. Between the trimmed V and J ends, which lost 5 bases and 4 bases, there was a span of 14 bases. CDR3 sequence: CASSDWTAVNEKLFF. In DNA, the CDR3 is TGTGCCAGCAGTGATTGGACAGCAGTTAATGAAAAACTGTTTTTT. Full variable domain (outside the CDR3, taken from reference TRBV28 and TRBJ1-4): DVKVTQSSRYLVKRTGEKVFLECVQDMDHENMFWYRQDPGLGLRLIYFSYDVKMKEKGDIPEGYSVSREKKERFSLILESASTNQTSMYLCASSDWTAVNEKLFFGSGTQLSVL.

This rearrangement joins TRBV24-1 to TRBJ2-7, with TRBD1 matching over 7 bases. The CDR3 is made up of 18 amino acids. Germline V gene lookup returns CDR1 KGHDR and CDR2 SFDVKD. The J segment lost 6 bases and the V segment lost 0 bases, leaving 16 bases of the junction unmatched. The CDR3 DNA sequence: TGTGCCACCAGTGATTTGTGCCAACAGGGGCTGGACGCCTGCGAGCAGTACTTC. Residues: CATSDLCQQGLDACEQYF.

The CDR3 DNA follows: TGTGCCAGCAGCCGGCGGCGGACTAGCTTCTCGGATACGCAGTATTTT. Protein: CASSRRRTSFSDTQYF. The chain employs TRBV2 and TRBJ2-3, with 8 bases identical to TRBD2. The CDR3 loop spans 16 amino acids. Germline CDR1 is SNHLY and CDR2 is FYNNEI. With V trimmed by 6 bases and J by 6 bases, 14 bases remained unmatched.